The clone carrying this TCR beta chain has a count of ten or more. Its target is not known. TCR beta CDR3 sequences were amplified from RNA transcripts. RT-PCR in the first round (using the HTBI primer set) targeted the TCR CDR3. TCRdb fed the multiplex PCR reads into MiXCR, producing one record per CDR3 protein. This table has 660,000 or so distinct CDR3 sequences, about 45% appearing once. Germline V gene data show CDR1 as SGHTA and CDR2 as FQGNSA. The CDR3 is 12 residues long. V shed 2 bases and J shed 8 bases, with 6 bases lying between them. The entry originates in a study of T cells in Graves' hyperthyroidism and ophthalmopathy. Findings and limits, study-wide: In blood, most of the thyroid clonotypes expanded above 0.001 were also present. Using 13 V-J features, a model discriminated ophthalmopathy from stable hyperthyroidism.

In making diagnoses, clinical symptoms, serum thyroxine and TRAb, thyroid ultrasound and orbital computed tomography were all used. Sequences were obtained from peripheral blood or thyroid tissue (not recorded which). This sequence was found in an adult man with Graves' disease, either hyperthyroidism or ophthalmopathy (not recorded which). The rearrangement uses TRBV7-2 and TRBJ1-4; no clear D gene. The CDR3, as DNA: TGTGCCAGCAGCTTAAGGAGGGAAAAACTGTTTTTT. Its protein is CASSLRREKLFF.